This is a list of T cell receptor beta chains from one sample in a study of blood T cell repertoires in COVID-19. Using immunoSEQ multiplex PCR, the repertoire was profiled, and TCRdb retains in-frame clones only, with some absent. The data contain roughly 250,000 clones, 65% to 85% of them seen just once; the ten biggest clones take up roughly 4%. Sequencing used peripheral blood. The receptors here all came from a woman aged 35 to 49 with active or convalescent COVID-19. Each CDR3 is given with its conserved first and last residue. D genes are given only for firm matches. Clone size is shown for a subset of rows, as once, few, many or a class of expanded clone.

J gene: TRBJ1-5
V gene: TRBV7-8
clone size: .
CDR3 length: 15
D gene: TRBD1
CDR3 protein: CASSVRGQGIQPQHF
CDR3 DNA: TGTGCCAGCAGCGTTAGGGGACAGGGTATCCAGCCCCAGCATTTT

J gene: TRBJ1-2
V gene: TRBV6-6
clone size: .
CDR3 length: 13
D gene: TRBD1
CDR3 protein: CASSYGTGGGYTF
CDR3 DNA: TGTGCCAGCAGTTACGGGACAGGGGGTGGCTACACCTTC

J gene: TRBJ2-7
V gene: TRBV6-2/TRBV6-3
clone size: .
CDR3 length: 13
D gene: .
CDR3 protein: CASSYLGGYEQYF
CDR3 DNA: TGTGCCAGCAGTTACTTGGGGGGCTACGAGCAGTACTTC

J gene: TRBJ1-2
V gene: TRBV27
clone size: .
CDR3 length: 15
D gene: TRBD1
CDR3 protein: CASSILGGLDYGYTF
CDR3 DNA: TGTGCCAGCAGTATCCTAGGGGGCCTGGACTATGGCTACACCTTC

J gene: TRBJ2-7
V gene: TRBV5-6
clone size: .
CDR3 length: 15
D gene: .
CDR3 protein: CASSLVQGITYEQYF
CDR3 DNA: TGTGCCAGCAGCTTGGTCCAGGGGATTACCTACGAGCAGTACTTC

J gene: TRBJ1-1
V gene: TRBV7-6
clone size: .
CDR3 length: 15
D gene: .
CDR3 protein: CASSFGGAMNTEAFF
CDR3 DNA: TGTGCCAGCAGCTTTGGAGGGGCGATGAACACTGAAGCTTTCTTT

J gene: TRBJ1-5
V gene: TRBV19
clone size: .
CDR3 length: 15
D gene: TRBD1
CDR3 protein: CASRPQGGGNQPQHF
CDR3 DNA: TGTGCCAGTAGACCACAGGGGGGCGGCAATCAGCCCCAGCATTTT

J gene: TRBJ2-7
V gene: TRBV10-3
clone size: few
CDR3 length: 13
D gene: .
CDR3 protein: CAISVRGQDEQYF
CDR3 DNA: TGTGCCATCAGTGTCAGGGGACAAGACGAGCAGTACTTC

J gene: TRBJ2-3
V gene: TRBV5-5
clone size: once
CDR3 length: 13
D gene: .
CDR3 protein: CASSIMGADTQYF
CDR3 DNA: TGTGCCAGCAGCATTATGGGAGCAGATACGCAGTATTTT

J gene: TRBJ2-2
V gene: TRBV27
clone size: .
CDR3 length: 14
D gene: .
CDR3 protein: CASTLRSFTGELFF
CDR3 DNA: TGTGCCAGCACCCTACGAAGCTTCACCGGGGAGCTGTTTTTT

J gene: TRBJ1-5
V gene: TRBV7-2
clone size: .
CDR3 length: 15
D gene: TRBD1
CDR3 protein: CASSLTQGAYQPQHF
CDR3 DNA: TGTGCCAGCAGCTTAACGCAGGGGGCATATCAGCCCCAGCATTTT

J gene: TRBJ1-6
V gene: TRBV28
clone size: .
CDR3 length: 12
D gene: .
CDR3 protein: CAKKPGNSPLHF
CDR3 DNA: TGTGCCAAAAAACCGGGGAATTCACCCCTCCACTTT

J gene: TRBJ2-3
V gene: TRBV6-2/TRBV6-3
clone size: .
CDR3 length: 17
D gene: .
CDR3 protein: CASSYGGSEFYTDTQYF
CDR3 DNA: TGTGCCAGCAGTTACGGAGGTAGCGAGTTTTACACAGATACGCAGTATTTT

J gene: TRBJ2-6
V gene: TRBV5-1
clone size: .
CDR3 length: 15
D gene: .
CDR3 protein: CASRTGLSGANVLTF
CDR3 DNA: TGCGCCAGCAGAACAGGGCTCTCTGGGGCCAACGTCCTGACTTTC

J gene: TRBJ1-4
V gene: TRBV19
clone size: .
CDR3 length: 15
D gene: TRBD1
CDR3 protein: CASSTTGLGSEKLFF
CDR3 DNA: TGTGCCAGTAGTACGACAGGGTTAGGAAGTGAAAAACTGTTTTTT

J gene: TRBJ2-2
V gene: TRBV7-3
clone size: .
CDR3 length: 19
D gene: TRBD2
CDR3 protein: CASSLRVRAGGPGTGELFF
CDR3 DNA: TGTGCCAGCAGCTTAAGAGTTAGAGCGGGGGGCCCGGGCACCGGGGAGCTGTTTTTT

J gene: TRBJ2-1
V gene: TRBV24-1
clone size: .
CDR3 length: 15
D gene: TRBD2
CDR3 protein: CATSWGRGGGDEQFF
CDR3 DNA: TGTGCCACCAGTTGGGGGCGGGGGGGCGGAGATGAGCAGTTCTTC

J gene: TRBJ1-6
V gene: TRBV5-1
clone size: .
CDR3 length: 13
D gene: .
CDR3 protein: CASSLYVDSPLHF
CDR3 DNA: TGCGCCAGCAGCTTGTATGTAGATTCACCCCTCCACTTT

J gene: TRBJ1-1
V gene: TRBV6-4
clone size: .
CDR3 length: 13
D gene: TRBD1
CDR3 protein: CASRRTGNTEAFF
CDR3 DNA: TGTGCCAGCAGAAGGACAGGGAACACTGAAGCTTTCTTT

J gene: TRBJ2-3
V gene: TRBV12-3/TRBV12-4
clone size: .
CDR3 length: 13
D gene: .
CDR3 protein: CASGASGTDTQYF
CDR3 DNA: TGTGCCAGCGGTGCTAGCGGCACAGATACGCAGTATTTT

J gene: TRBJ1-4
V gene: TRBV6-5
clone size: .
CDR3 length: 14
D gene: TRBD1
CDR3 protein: CASSPGTVNEKLFF
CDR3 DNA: TGTGCCAGCAGTCCAGGGACAGTAAATGAAAAACTGTTTTTT

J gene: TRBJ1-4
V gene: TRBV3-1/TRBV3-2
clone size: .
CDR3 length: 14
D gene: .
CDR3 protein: CASSPDSLNEKLFF
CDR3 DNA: TGTGCCAGCAGTCCGGACTCCCTTAATGAAAAACTGTTTTTT

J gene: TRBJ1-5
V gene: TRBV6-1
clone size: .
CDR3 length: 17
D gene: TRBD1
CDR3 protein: CASSGNRGTGGDQPQHF
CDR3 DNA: TGTGCCAGCAGTGGTAACCGCGGGACAGGGGGAGATCAGCCCCAGCATTTT

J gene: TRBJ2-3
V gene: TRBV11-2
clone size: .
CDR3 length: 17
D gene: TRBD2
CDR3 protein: CASSPGAGTSFSDTQYF
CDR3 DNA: TGTGCCAGCAGCCCCGGGGCCGGGACTAGCTTCTCAGATACGCAGTATTTT

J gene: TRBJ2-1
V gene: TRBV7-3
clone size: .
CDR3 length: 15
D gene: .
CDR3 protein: CASSLDVGAYNEQFF
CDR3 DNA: TGTGCCAGCAGCTTAGATGTAGGGGCATACAATGAGCAGTTCTTC

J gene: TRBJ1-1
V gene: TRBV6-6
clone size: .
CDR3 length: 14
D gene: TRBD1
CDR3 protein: CASSRQGKDTEAFF
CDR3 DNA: TGTGCCAGCAGTCGACAGGGGAAGGACACTGAAGCTTTCTTT

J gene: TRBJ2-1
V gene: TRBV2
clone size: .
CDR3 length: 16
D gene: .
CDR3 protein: CASEKRQGGSYNEQFF
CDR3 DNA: TGTGCCAGCGAAAAGCGGCAGGGGGGTTCCTACAATGAGCAGTTCTTC

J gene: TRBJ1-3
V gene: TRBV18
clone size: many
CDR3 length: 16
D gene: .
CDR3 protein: CASSLPTGLRGNTIYF
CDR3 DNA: TGTGCCAGCTCACTCCCTACAGGGCTCCGAGGAAACACCATATATTTT

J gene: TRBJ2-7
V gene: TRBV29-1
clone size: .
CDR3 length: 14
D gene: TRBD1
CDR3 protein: CSVGAGGLSYEQYF
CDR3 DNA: TGCAGCGTTGGGGCAGGGGGTTTATCCTACGAGCAGTACTTC

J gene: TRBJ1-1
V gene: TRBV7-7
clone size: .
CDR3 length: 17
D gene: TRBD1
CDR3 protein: CASSPGDRGYPNTEAFF
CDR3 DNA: TGTGCTAGCAGCCCGGGGGACAGGGGGTACCCCAACACTGAAGCTTTCTTT

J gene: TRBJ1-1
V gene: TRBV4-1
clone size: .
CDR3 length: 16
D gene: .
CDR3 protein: CASSQGASSLNTEAFF
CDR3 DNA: TGCGCCAGCAGCCAAGGGGCGAGCTCTCTGAACACTGAAGCTTTCTTT

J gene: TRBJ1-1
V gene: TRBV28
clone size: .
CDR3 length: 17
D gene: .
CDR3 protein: CASSLHRGATMNTEAFF
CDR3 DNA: TGTGCCAGCAGTTTACACCGGGGAGCGACCATGAACACTGAAGCTTTCTTT

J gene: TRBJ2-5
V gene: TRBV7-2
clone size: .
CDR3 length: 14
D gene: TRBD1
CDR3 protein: CASSLRTGQETQYF
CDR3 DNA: TGTGCCAGCAGCTTGCGGACAGGACAAGAGACCCAGTACTTC

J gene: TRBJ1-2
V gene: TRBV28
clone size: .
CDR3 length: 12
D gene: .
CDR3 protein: CASSSRGYGYTF
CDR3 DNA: TGTGCCAGCAGTAGCAGAGGGTATGGCTACACCTTC

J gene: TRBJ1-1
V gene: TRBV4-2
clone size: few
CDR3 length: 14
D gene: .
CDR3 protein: CASSQGRVSTEAFF
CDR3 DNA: TGTGCCAGCAGCCAGGGCAGGGTGAGCACTGAAGCTTTCTTT

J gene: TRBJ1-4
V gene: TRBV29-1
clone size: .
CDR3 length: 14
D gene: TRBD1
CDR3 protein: CSALGQGANEKLFF
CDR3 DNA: TGCAGCGCCCTCGGACAGGGAGCTAATGAAAAACTGTTTTTT

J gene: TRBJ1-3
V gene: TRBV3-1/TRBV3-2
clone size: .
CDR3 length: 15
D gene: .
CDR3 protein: CASSQEQYPRNTIYF
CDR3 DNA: TGTGCCAGCAGCCAAGAACAGTACCCACGGAACACCATATATTTT

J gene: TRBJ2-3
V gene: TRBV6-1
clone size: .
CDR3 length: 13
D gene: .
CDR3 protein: CASSDSLGDTQYF
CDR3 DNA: TGTGCCAGCAGTGATAGCCTCGGAGATACGCAGTATTTT

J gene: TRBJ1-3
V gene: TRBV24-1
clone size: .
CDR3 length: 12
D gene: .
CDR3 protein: CATSARGNTIYF
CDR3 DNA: TGTGCCACCAGTGCGAGAGGAAACACCATATATTTT

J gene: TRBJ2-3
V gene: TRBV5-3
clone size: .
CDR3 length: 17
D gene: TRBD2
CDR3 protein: CARSFPARGGDTDTQYF
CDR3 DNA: TGTGCCAGAAGCTTTCCTGCTCGCGGGGGGGACACAGATACGCAGTATTTT

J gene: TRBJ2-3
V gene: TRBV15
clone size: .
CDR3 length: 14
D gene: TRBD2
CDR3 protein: CATRGTSGGLTQYF
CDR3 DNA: TGTGCCACCAGGGGGACTAGCGGGGGCCTGACGCAGTATTTT

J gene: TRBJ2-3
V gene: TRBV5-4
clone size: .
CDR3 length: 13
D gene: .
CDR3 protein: CASSLQEADTQYF
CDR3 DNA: TGTGCCAGCAGCCTCCAGGAAGCAGATACGCAGTATTTT

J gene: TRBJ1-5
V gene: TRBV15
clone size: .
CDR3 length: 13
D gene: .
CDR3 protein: CATSRNRVQPQHF
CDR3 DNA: TGTGCCACCAGCAGAAACAGGGTTCAGCCCCAGCATTTT

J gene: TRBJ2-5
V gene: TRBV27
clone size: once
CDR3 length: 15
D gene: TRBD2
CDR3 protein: CASSSYSGDQETQYF
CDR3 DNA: TGTGCCAGCAGTTCCTATAGCGGGGACCAAGAGACCCAGTACTTC

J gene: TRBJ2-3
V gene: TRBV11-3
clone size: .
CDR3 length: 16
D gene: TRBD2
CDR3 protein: CASSSGLAGYTDTQYF
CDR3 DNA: TGTGCCAGCAGCTCAGGACTAGCGGGGTACACAGATACGCAGTATTTT

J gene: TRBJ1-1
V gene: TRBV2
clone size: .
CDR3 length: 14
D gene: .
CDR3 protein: CASSELGRNTEAFF
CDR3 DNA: TGTGCCAGCAGTGAACTAGGCAGGAACACTGAAGCTTTCTTT

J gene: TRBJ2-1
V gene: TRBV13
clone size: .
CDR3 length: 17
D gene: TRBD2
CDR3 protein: CASSQYLAGGAVDEQFF
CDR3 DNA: TGTGCCAGCAGCCAGTATTTAGCGGGGGGGGCCGTCGATGAGCAGTTCTTC

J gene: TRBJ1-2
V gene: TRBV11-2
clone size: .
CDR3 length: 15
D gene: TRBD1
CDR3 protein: CASSHYRGRDYGYTF
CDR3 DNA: TGTGCCAGCAGCCATTACAGGGGGCGAGACTATGGCTACACCTTC